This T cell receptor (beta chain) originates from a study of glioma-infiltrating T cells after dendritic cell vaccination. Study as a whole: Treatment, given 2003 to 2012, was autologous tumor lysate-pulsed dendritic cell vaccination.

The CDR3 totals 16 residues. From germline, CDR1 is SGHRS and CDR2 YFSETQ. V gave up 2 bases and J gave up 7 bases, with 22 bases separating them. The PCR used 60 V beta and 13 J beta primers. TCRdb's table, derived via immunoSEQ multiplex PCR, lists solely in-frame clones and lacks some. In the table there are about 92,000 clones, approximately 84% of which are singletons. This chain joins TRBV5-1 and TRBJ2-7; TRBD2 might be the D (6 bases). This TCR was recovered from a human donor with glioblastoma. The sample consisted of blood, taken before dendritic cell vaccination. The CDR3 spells CASSFLGGGGIEEQYF. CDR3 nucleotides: TGCGCCAGCAGCTTCCTCGGGGGTGGCGGGATAGAGGAGCAGTACTTC.